This TCR beta chain was observed in a study of T-cell memory formation after mild COVID-19. The study's findings and limits: Chiefly within CM and EM were the contracting CD4+ clones; CD8+ ones were within EMRA.

Per germline, CDR1 SGHTA and CDR2 FQGNSA. This CDR3 has 11 residues. TCRdb used MiXCR to reprocess the 5' RACE reads, holding one entry per CDR3 protein. The table shows 100,000 to 150,000 distinct CDR3 sequences, with about 6% occurring only once. This clonotype has at least ten counts. Its antigen remains unidentified. One end of the junction varies from germline; a read error may be responsible. The sequenced sample consisted of PBMCs or a T cell subset sorted from them (not recorded which). This sequence joins TRBV7-2 and TRBJ2-3, with D possibly TRBD2 on 5 matching bases. This sequence originates from an adult woman who had mild COVID-19 (a few samples of this study predate the infection). Cell type and time point are not known. This CDR3 is CASSVADTQYF. CDR3 DNA: TGTGCCAGCAGCGTAGCGGATACGCAGTATTTT. The complete variable domain, with remaining parts taken from reference TRBV7-2 and TRBJ2-3, reads GAGVSQSPSNKVTEKGKDVELRCDPISGHTALYWYRQSLGQGLEFLIYFQGNSAPDKSGLPSDRFSAERTGGSVSTLTIQRTQQEDSAVYLCASSVADTQYFGPGTRLTVL.